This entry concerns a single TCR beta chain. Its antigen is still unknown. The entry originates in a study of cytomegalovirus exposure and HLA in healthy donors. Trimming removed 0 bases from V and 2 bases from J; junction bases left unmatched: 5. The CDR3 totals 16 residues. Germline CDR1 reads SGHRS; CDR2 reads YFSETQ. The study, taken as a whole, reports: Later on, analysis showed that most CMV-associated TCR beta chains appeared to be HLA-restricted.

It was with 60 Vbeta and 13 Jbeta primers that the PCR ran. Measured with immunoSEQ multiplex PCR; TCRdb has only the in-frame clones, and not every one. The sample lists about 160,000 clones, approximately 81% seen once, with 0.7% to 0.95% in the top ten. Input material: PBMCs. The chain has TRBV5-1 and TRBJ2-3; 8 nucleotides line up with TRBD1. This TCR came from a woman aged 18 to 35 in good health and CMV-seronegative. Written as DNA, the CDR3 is TGCGCCAGCAGCTTGGCGGACAGGGAGAACACAGATACGCAGTATTTT. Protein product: CASSLADRENTDTQYF.